This T cell receptor (beta chain) was profiled in a study of shared clonotypes between healthy human individuals. Study-level findings and limits: The sole specimen, blood, was sampled, and tissue repertoires likely differ. The genetic and exposure-history diversity represented was limited by few donors.

CDR1 and CDR2 from the germline V gene are MDHEN and SYDVKM. Trimming cost V 6 bases and J 7 bases, with 7 bases left between them. The CDR3 extends over 11 amino acids. Researchers sequenced unsorted PBMC DNA using ten immunoSEQ deep assay plates. Sequenced by immunoSEQ multiplex PCR; TCRdb stores in-frame clones only, minus some. The table includes about 490,000 clones, 79% detected once. Details on this clone: Its antigen is not identified.

Sequenced input: PBMCs. The chain employs TRBV28 and TRBJ2-1; perhaps TRBD2 as D (5 bases). The sequence derives from a woman in her 40s in good health. Some clones in this sample may be carry-over from other donors' samples. CDR3 residues: CASRRENEQFF. For the CDR3, the DNA is TGTGCCAGCAGGAGGGAGAATGAGCAGTTCTTC. Full variable domain (remainder filled in from reference TRBV28 and TRBJ2-1): DVKVTQSSRYLVKRTGEKVFLECVQDMDHENMFWYRQDPGLGLRLIYFSYDVKMKEKGDIPEGYSVSREKKERFSLILESASTNQTSMYLCASRRENEQFFGPGTRLTVL.